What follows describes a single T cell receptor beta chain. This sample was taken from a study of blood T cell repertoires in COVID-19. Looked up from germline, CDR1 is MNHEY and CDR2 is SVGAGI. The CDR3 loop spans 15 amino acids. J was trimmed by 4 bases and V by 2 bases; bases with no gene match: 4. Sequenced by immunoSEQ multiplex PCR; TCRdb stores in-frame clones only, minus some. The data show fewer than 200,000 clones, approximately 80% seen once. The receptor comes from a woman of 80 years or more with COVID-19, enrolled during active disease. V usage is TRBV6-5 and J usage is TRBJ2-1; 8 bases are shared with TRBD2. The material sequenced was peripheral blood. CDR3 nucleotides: TGTGCCAGCAGTTACCTAACGGGAGGGTACAATGAGCAGTTCTTC. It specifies CASSYLTGGYNEQFF.